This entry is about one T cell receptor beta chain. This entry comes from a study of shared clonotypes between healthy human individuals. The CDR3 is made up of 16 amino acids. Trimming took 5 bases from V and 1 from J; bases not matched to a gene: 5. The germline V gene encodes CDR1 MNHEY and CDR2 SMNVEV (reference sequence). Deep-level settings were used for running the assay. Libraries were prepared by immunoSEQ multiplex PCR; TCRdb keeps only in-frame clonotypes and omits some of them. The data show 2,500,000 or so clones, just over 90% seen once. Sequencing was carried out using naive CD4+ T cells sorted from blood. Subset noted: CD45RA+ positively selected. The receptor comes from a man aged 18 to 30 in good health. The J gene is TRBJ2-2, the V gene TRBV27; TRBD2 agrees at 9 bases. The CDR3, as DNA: TGTGCCAGCAGTCGCATGACTAGCGGGAACACCGGGGAGCTGTTTTTT. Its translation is CASSRMTSGNTGELFF.